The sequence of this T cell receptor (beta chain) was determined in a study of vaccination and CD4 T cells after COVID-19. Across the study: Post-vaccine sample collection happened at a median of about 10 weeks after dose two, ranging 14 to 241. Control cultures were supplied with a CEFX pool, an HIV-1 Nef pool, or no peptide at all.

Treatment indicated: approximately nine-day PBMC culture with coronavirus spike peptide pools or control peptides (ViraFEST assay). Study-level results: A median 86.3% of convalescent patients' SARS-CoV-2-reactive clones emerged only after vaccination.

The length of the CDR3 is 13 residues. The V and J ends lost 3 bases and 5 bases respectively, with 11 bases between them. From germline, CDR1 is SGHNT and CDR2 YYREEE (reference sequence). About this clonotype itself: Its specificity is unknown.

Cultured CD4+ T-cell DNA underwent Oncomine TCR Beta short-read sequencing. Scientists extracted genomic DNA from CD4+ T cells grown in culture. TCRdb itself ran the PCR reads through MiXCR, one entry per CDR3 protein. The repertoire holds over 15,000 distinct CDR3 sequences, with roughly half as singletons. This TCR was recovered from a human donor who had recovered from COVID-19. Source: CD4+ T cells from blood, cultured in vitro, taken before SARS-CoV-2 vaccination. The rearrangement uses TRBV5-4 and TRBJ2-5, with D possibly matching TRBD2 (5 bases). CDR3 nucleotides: TGTGCCAGCAGCTCTAGCTTTCGCGAGACCCAGTACTTC. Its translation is CASSSSFRETQYF.